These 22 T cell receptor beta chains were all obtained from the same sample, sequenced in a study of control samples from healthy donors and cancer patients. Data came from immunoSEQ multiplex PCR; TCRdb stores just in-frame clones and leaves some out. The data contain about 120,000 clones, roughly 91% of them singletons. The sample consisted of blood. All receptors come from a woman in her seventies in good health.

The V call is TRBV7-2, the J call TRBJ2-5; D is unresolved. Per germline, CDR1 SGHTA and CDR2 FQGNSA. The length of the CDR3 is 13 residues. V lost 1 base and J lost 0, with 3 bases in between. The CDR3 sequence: CASSLVYQETQYF. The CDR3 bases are TGTGCCAGCAGCTTAGTGTACCAAGAGACCCAGTACTTC.

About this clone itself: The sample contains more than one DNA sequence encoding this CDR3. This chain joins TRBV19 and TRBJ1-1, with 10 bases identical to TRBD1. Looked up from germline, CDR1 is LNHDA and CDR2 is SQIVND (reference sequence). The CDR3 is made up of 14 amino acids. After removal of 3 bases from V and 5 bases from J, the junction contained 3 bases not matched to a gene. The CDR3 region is CASSIRDRGTEAFF. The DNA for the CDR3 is TGTGCCAGTAGTATCCGGGACAGGGGAACTGAAGCTTTCTTT. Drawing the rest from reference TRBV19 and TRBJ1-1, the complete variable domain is DGGITQSPKYLFRKEGQNVTLSCEQNLNHDAMYWYRQDPGQGLRLIYYSQIVNDFQKGDIAEGYSVSREKKESFPLTVTSAQKNPTAFYLCASSIRDRGTEAFFGQGTRLTVV.

The CDR3 nucleotides are TGTGCCAGCAGCAAAGGGTCGGGTCGCAATCAGCCCCAGCATTTT. Its translation is CASSKGSGRNQPQHF. This chain links TRBV6-6 with TRBJ1-5; D unresolved. The CDR3 runs to 15 residues. CDR1 is MNHNY and CDR2 is SVGAGI in the germline V gene (reference sequence). V lost 6 bases to trimming and J lost 2 bases, with 14 bases between them.

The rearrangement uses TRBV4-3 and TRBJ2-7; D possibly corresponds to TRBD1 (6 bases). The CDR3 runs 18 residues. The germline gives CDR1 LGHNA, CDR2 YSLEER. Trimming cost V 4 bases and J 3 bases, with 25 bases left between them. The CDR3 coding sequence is TGCGCCAGCAGCCCCTCCTGGGGTTCGGCAGGGGAATTCTACGAGCAGTACTTC. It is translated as CASSPSWGSAGEFYEQYF.

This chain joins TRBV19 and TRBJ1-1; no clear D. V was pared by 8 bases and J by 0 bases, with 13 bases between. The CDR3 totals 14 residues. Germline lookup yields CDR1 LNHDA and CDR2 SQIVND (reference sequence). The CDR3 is CASASWQLNTEAFF. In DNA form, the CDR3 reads TGTGCCAGTGCTTCGTGGCAGCTGAACACTGAAGCTTTCTTT.

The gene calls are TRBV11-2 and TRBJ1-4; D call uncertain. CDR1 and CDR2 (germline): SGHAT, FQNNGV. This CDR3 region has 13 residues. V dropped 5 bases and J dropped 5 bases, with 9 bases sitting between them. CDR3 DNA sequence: TGTGCCAGCAGCCGGCAAGGGAATGAAAAACTGTTTTTT. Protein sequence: CASSRQGNEKLFF.

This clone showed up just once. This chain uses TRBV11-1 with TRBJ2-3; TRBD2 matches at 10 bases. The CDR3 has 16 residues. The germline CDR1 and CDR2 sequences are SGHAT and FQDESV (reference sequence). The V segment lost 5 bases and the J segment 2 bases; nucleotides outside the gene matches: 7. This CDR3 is CASSTLAGGPTDTQYF. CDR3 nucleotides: TGTGCCAGCAGCACCTTAGCGGGGGGCCCCACAGATACGCAGTATTTT.

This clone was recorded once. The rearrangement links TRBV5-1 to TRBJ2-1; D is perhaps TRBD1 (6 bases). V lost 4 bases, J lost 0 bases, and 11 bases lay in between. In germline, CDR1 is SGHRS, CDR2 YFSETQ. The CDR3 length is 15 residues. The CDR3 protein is CASSLTGASYNEQFF. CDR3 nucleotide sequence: TGCGCCAGCAGCCTGACAGGCGCCTCCTACAATGAGCAGTTCTTC.

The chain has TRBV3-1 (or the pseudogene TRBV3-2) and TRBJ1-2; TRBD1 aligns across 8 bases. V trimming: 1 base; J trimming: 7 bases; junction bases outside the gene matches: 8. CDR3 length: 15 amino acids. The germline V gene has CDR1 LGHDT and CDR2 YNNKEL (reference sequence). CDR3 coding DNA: TGTGCCAGCAGCCAAGTCCCGGCAGGGGGCTTTGGCTACACCTTC. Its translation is CASSQVPAGGFGYTF.

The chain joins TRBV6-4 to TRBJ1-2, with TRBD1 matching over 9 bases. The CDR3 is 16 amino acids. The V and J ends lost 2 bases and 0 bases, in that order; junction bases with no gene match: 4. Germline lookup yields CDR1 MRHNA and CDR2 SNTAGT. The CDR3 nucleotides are TGTGCCAGCAGTGACGGGGGACAGGGCCCTAACTATGGCTACACCTTC. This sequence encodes CASSDGGQGPNYGYTF.

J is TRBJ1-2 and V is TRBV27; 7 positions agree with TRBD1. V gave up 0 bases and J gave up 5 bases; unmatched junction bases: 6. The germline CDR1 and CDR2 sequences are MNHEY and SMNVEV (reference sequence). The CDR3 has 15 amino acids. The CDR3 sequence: CASSLSETGTYGYTF. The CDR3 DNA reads TGTGCCAGCAGTTTATCTGAGACAGGGACTTATGGCTACACCTTC.

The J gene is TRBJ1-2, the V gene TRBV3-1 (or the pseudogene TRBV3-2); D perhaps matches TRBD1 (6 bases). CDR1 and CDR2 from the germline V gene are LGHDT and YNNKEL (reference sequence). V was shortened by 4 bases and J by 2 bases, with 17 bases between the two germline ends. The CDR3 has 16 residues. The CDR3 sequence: CASSPTTGRGNYGYTF. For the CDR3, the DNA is TGTGCCAGCAGCCCAACTACAGGGCGTGGAAACTATGGCTACACCTTC.

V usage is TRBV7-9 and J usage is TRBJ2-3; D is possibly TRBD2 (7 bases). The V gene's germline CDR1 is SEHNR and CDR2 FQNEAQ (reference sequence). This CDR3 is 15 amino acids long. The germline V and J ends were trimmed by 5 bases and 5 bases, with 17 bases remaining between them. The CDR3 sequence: CASSKGGGGRDTQYF. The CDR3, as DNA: TGTGCCAGCAGCAAAGGAGGGGGGGGCAGAGATACGCAGTATTTT.

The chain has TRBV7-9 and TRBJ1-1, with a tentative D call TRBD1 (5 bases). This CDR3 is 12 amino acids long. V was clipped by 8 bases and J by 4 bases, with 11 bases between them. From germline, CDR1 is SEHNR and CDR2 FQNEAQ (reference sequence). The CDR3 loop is CASSQGGTEAFF. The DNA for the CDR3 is TGTGCCAGCTCGCAGGGAGGCACTGAAGCTTTCTTT.

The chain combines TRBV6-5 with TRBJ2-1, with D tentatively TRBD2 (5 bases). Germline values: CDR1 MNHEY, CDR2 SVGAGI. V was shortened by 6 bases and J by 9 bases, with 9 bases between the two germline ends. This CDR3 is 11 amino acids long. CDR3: CASSPGGEQFF. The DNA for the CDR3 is TGTGCCAGCAGCCCCGGAGGTGAGCAGTTCTTC.

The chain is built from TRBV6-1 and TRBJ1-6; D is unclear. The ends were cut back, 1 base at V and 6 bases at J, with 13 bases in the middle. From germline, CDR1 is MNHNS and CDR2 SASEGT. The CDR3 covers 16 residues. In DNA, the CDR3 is TGTGCCAGCAGTGAAGGTGTGTTGGAGATTAATTCACCCCTCCACTTT. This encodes CASSEGVLEINSPLHF.

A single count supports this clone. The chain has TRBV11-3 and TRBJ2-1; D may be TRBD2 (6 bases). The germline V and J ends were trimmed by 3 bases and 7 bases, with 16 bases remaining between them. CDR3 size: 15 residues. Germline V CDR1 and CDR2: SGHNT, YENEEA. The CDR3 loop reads CASSFYGRGPNEQFF. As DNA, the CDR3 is TGTGCCAGCAGCTTTTATGGGCGGGGACCTAATGAGCAGTTCTTC.

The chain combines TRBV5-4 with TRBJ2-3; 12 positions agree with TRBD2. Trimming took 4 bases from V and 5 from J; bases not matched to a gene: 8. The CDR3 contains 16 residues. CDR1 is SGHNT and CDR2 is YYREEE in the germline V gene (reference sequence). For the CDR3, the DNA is TGTGCCAGCAGCCACGGGGGACTAGCGGGTGGAGATACGCAGTATTTT. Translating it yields CASSHGGLAGGDTQYF.

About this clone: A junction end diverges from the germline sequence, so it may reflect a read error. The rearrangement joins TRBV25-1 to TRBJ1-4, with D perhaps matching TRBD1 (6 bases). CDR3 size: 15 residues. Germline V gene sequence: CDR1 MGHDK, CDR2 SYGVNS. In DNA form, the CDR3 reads TGTGCCAGCAGTGCCCTGGGGGGGCCTAACGAAAAACTGTTTTTT. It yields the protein CASSALGGPNEKLFF.

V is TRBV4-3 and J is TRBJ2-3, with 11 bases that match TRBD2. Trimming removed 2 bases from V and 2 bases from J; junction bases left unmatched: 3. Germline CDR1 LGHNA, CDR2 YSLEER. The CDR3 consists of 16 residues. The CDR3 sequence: CASSQTSGGPTDTQYF. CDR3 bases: TGCGCCAGCAGCCAAACTAGCGGGGGCCCCACAGATACGCAGTATTTT.

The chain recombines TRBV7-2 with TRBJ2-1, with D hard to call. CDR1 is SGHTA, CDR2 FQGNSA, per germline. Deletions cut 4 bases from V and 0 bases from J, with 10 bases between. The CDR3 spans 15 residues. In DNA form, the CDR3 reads TGTGCCAGCAGCTCCCCCCCCAGCTCCTACAATGAGCAGTTCTTC. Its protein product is CASSSPPSSYNEQFF.

The CDR3 region has the DNA TGTGCCAGCAGGGTAAAAGTCGATAGCAATCAGCCCCAGCATTTT. Protein sequence: CASRVKVDSNQPQHF. The V gene is TRBV6-5, the J gene TRBJ1-5; D unclear. The CDR3 is 15 amino acids. Germline V gene sequence: CDR1 MNHEY, CDR2 SVGAGI. The V and J ends lost 6 bases and 0 bases respectively, with 12 bases between them.